The present TCR beta chain was sequenced within a study of CD8 T cells in ankylosing spondylitis. Broader study findings: Blood of patients with ankylosing spondylitis appeared to be characterized by a TCR beta motif of several highly homologous variants. Previous work reported some of these motif variants in the synovial fluid and blood of reactive arthritis.

This clonotype was recorded a few times. Its antigen is unidentified. The TCR beta libraries were generated through quantitative 5'-RACE incorporating molecular barcodes. TCRdb reprocessed the 5' RACE reads with MiXCR, giving one entry per CDR3 protein. Among some 400,000 distinct CDR3 sequences listed, more than 20% were seen once. Per the germline V gene, CDR1 is MNHEY and CDR2 is SMNVEV (reference sequence). The V gene end was trimmed by 6 bases and the J gene end by 6 bases; junction bases not matched to a gene: 12. The CDR3 has 16 amino acids. The TCR sequence derives from a male donor with ankylosing spondylitis. Sample: blood, either unsorted or a sorted T cell fraction (not recorded which). This chain connects TRBV27 to TRBJ2-1; TRBD2 matches at 9 bases. The CDR3 DNA reads as TGTGCCAGCAGCCGGGGGCGGGAGGGTGTCGCCAATGAGCAGTTCTTC. Encoded protein: CASSRGREGVANEQFF.